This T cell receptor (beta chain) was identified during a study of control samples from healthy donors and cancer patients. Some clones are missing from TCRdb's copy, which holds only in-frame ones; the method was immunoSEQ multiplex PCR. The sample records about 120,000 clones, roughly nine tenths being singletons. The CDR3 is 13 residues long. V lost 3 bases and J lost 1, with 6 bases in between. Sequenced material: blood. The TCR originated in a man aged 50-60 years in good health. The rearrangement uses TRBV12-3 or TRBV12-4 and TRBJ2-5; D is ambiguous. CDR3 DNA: TGTGCCAGCAGTTTGTCAACCCAAGAGACCCAGTACTTC. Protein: CASSLSTQETQYF.